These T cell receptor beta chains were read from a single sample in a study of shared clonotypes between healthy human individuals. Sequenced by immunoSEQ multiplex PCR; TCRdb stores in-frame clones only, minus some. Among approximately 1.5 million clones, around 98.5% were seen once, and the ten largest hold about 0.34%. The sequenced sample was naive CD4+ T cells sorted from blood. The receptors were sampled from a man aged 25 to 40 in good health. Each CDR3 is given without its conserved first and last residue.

cdr3_aa: AWTYGQVDGYT; j_call: TRBJ1-2; v_call: TRBV30
cdr3_aa: ASSFKSGGRFTDTQY; j_call: TRBJ2-3; v_call: TRBV7-9
cdr3_aa: ASSLSSGANVLT; j_call: TRBJ2-6; v_call: TRBV11-2
cdr3_aa: SVGLTVNTGELF; j_call: TRBJ2-2; v_call: TRBV29-1
cdr3_aa: ATSRDEGRAGTEAF; j_call: TRBJ1-1; v_call: TRBV15
cdr3_aa: ASSPFGQAPGTGELF; j_call: TRBJ2-2; v_call: TRBV18
cdr3_aa: ASSRGTSGTLSSYNEQF; j_call: TRBJ2-1; v_call: TRBV19
cdr3_aa: ASSELGASYGYT; j_call: TRBJ1-2; v_call: TRBV25-1
cdr3_aa: ASKDSSSYNEQF; j_call: TRBJ2-1; v_call: TRBV6-1
cdr3_aa: AISESTRLTHQY; j_call: TRBJ2-3; v_call: TRBV10-3
cdr3_aa: ASSSPTRGYGYT; j_call: TRBJ1-2; v_call: TRBV7-6
cdr3_aa: ASSQGTVRFTEQF; j_call: TRBJ2-1; v_call: TRBV14
cdr3_aa: ASSLAMDRLGTQY; j_call: TRBJ2-5; v_call: TRBV11-2
cdr3_aa: ASSVAHRPNTEAF; j_call: TRBJ1-1; v_call: TRBV9
cdr3_aa: ASSEGLRQTTGELF; j_call: TRBJ2-2; v_call: TRBV6-1
cdr3_aa: ASSSRTGTDTQY; j_call: TRBJ2-3; v_call: TRBV27
cdr3_aa: ASSHRTGEDQPQH; j_call: TRBJ1-5; v_call: TRBV4-1
cdr3_aa: ASSPGGSGQETQY; j_call: TRBJ2-5; v_call: TRBV11-3
cdr3_aa: ASSMAQDSNQPQH; j_call: TRBJ1-5; v_call: TRBV19
cdr3_aa: ASSSPGGVYEQY; j_call: TRBJ2-7; v_call: TRBV7-2
cdr3_aa: SAPQGNEQF; j_call: TRBJ2-1; v_call: TRBV29-1
cdr3_aa: AISGPVGTYEQY; j_call: TRBJ2-7; v_call: TRBV10-3
cdr3_aa: ASSLRGGNYEQY; j_call: TRBJ2-7; v_call: TRBV11-3
cdr3_aa: ASSEAGGTQY; j_call: TRBJ2-5; v_call: TRBV10-2
cdr3_aa: ASSPSLGNTEAF; j_call: TRBJ1-1; v_call: TRBV18
cdr3_aa: ASKVAIQTNQPQH; j_call: TRBJ1-5; v_call: TRBV2
cdr3_aa: ASSLAGLRKLF; j_call: TRBJ1-4; v_call: TRBV27
cdr3_aa: ASRRSGTLYEQY; j_call: TRBJ2-7; v_call: TRBV6-5
cdr3_aa: ASSRGTSAEQY; j_call: TRBJ2-7; v_call: TRBV7-2
cdr3_aa: ASSTRTVQGEQY; j_call: TRBJ2-7; v_call: TRBV11-2
cdr3_aa: ASSLPSGQANNEQF; j_call: TRBJ2-1; v_call: TRBV9
cdr3_aa: SARQGVGYT; j_call: TRBJ1-2; v_call: TRBV20-1
cdr3_aa: ASSLAGGDEQY; j_call: TRBJ2-7; v_call: TRBV7-9
cdr3_aa: ASSLGDSLNIQY; j_call: TRBJ2-4; v_call: TRBV5-4
cdr3_aa: SVDGYRGRVSGDTQY; j_call: TRBJ2-3; v_call: TRBV29-1
cdr3_aa: ASRPSTADNYGYT; j_call: TRBJ1-2; v_call: TRBV7-8
cdr3_aa: ASSLPSGRAQSYEQY; j_call: TRBJ2-7; v_call: TRBV5-4
cdr3_aa: ASAGTGHEQY; j_call: TRBJ2-7; v_call: TRBV6-5
cdr3_aa: ASSLGGRQPQH; j_call: TRBJ1-5; v_call: TRBV11-2
cdr3_aa: ASSYGSNQPQH; j_call: TRBJ1-5; v_call: TRBV6-5
cdr3_aa: ASSDRPGHYTEAF; j_call: TRBJ1-1; v_call: TRBV25-1
cdr3_aa: ASSWSGTPVGYT; j_call: TRBJ1-2; v_call: TRBV7-9
cdr3_aa: SVDGQGNSYEQY; j_call: TRBJ2-7; v_call: TRBV29-1
cdr3_aa: ASSPGTARETQY; j_call: TRBJ2-5; v_call: TRBV18
cdr3_aa: ATSRGGSSEYEQY; j_call: TRBJ2-7; v_call: TRBV15
cdr3_aa: ASSSAGQGNNEQF; j_call: TRBJ2-1; v_call: TRBV28
cdr3_aa: ASSSRGYPSTDTQY; j_call: TRBJ2-3; v_call: TRBV7-8
cdr3_aa: ASSITGAYYEQY; j_call: TRBJ2-7; v_call: TRBV19
cdr3_aa: ASSILAGGGYEQY; j_call: TRBJ2-7; v_call: TRBV19
cdr3_aa: ASSPPITDTQY; j_call: TRBJ2-3; v_call: TRBV18
cdr3_aa: ASSLGDSSYQPQH; j_call: TRBJ1-5; v_call: TRBV11-2
cdr3_aa: ASYLGTVNNEQF; j_call: TRBJ2-1; v_call: TRBV5-1